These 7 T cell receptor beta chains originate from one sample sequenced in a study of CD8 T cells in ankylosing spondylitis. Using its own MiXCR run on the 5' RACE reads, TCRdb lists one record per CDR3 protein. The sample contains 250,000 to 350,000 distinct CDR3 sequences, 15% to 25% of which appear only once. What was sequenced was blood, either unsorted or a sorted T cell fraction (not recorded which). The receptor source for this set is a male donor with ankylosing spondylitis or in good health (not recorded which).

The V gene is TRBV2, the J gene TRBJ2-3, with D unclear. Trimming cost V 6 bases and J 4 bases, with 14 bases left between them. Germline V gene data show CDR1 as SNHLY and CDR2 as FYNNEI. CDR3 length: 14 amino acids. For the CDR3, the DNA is TGTGCCAGCAGCAACGATGGGTTGTCAGATACGCAGTATTTT. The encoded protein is CASSNDGLSDTQYF.

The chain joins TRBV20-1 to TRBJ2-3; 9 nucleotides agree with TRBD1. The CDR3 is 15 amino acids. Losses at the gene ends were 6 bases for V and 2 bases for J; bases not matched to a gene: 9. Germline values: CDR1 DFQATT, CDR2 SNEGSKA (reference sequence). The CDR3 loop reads CSAGVDRGSTDTQYF. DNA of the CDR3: TGCAGTGCAGGAGTGGACAGGGGCTCCACAGATACGCAGTATTTT.

Here the CDR3 DNA reads TGTGCCACCAGCAGAGATCCTCTTCAGCCCCAGCATTTT. Translating it yields CATSRDPLQPQHF. The chain couples TRBV15 to TRBJ1-5, with no clear D. There are 13 residues in the CDR3. Trimming stripped 0 bases from V and 6 bases from J, with 6 bases between. Germline CDR1 reads LNHNV; CDR2 reads YYDKDF (reference sequence).

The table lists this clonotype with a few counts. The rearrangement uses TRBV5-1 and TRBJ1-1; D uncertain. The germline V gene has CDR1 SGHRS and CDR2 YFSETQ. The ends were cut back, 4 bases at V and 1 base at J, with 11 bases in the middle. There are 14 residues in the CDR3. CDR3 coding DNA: TGCGCCAGCAGCAGGGAGGCGGAGAACACTGAAGCTTTCTTT. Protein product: CASSREAENTEAFF.

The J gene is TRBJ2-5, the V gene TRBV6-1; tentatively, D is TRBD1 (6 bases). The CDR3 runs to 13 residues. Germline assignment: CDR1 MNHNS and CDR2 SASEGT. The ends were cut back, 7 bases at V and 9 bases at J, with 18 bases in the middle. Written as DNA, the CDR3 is TGTGCCAGCATAGGGGGAGTGGGGTCGTCCCAGTACTTC. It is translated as CASIGGVGSSQYF.

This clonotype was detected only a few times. In nucleotides, the CDR3 is TGTGCCAGCAGCAAGAAACAGGGGGTGGAGACCCAGTACTTC. Residues: CASSKKQGVETQYF. The V gene is TRBV21-1, the J gene TRBJ2-5; the D call TRBD1 from the table was never checked on the DNA. TRBV21-1 is termed a pseudogene. The CDR3 contains 14 residues.

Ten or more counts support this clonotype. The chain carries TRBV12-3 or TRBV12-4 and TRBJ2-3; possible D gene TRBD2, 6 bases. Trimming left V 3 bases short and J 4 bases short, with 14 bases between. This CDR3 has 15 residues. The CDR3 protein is CASSFRGSVPDTQYF. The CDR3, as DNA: TGTGCCAGCAGTTTTCGGGGGAGCGTCCCAGATACGCAGTATTTT.